This is a list of T cell receptor beta chains from one sample in a study of CD8+ T cells in alopecia areata. Measured with immunoSEQ multiplex PCR; TCRdb has only the in-frame clones, and not every one. The sample has around 140,000 clones, approximately 50% seen once. The sequencing input was CD4+ T cells sorted from blood. These receptors were collected from a human donor with alopecia areata. Each CDR3 is given with its conserved first and last residue. The D gene is left open where the match is weak. Not every row has a clone size; where given, it reads once, few, many or a size class.

TRBJ2-7 NA NA TRBV28 TGTGCCAGCAGTGTGTACAGGGACGAGCAGTACTTC CASSVYRDEQYF
TRBJ1-1 NA NA TRBV4-1 TGCGCCAGCAGCCAAGCACCCTTAAGGTACACTGAAGCTTTCTTT CASSQAPLRYTEAFF
TRBJ2-3 NA NA TRBV5-1 TGCGCCAGCCATCTTCTCGGCCGAAATACGCAGTATTTT CASHLLGRNTQYF
TRBJ2-1 NA NA TRBV27 TGTGCCAGCAGTTTGTCGGGACCGACGAACAATGAGCAGTTCTTC CASSLSGPTNNEQFF
TRBJ1-1 NA NA TRBV10-3 TGTGCCATCGGGACCACAGGGTCTGCTGAAGCTTTCTTT CAIGTTGSAEAFF
TRBJ2-5 TRBD1 NA TRBV11-2 TGTGCCAGCAGCCAACGGACAGGCGAGACCCAGTACTTC CASSQRTGETQYF
TRBJ2-1 TRBD2 few TRBV5-1 TGCGCCAGCAGCGCCGGGACTAGCGTTATCAATGAGCAGTTCTTC CASSAGTSVINEQFF
TRBJ1-2 NA once TRBV5-1 TGCGCCAGCAGCCGGGGGATCAACTATGGCTACACCTTC CASSRGINYGYTF
TRBJ2-4 NA few TRBV7-9 TGTGCCAGCAGCTTAGGAGAAGCACTAGCCAAAAACATTCAGTACTTC CASSLGEALAKNIQYF
TRBJ2-5 NA NA TRBV29-1 TGCAGCGTTGAAGATCACCAGGGGCAGACCCAGTACTTC CSVEDHQGQTQYF
TRBJ2-1 NA NA TRBV30 TGTGCCTGGAGTGTACAGGGCCATGAGCAGTTCTTC CAWSVQGHEQFF
TRBJ2-3 NA NA TRBV6-5 TGTGCCAGCAGCCGCGGTATAAGCACAGATACGCAGTATTTT CASSRGISTDTQYF
TRBJ2-2 TRBD2 NA TRBV29-1 TGCAGCGCTCGTAGCGGGACCGTTGGCACCGGGGAGCTGTTTTTT CSARSGTVGTGELFF
TRBJ1-5 TRBD1 NA TRBV18 TGTGCCAGCTCACCACGAACAGGGGCTGGGGATCAGCCCCAGCATTTT CASSPRTGAGDQPQHF
TRBJ2-5 TRBD2 NA TRBV4-1 TGCGCCAGCAGCCAAGCGGGCGGGAGCGGAGAGACCCAGTACTTC CASSQAGGSGETQYF
TRBJ1-1 NA many TRBV5-1 TGCGCCAGCAGCTTCAGGGACACTGAAGCTTTCTTT CASSFRDTEAFF
TRBJ2-1 NA NA TRBV29-1 TGCAGCGTTGGAGGTGGATTCACCTACAATGAGCAGTTCTTC CSVGGGFTYNEQFF
TRBJ2-1 NA NA TRBV5-1 TGCGCCAGCAGCTTGGAGGGGCACAATGAGCAGTTCTTC CASSLEGHNEQFF
TRBJ2-7 TRBD2 NA TRBV29-1 TGCAGCGTTGAGATACTCAGGGAGGGCGAGCAGTACTTC CSVEILREGEQYF
TRBJ2-2 NA NA TRBV10-3 TGTGCCACCAAGGGGCAGGGGAGCACCCGGGAGCTGTTTTTT CATKGQGSTRELFF
TRBJ2-1 TRBD2 NA TRBV4-2 TGTGCCAGCAGCCAATCGGGACTAGCGGGAGTGGGTGAGCAGTTCTTC CASSQSGLAGVGEQFF
TRBJ2-1 TRBD2 NA TRBV29-1 TGCAGCGTTGGCATCCTAGCGGGACATCCCAATGAGCAGTTCTTC CSVGILAGHPNEQFF